The rows below give T cell receptor beta chains drawn from one sample of a study of blood T cell repertoires in COVID-19. Sequenced by immunoSEQ multiplex PCR; TCRdb stores in-frame clones only, minus some. The table shows over 130,000 clones, with approximately 86% occurring only once. Sequenced sample: peripheral blood. Source of these receptors: a man in his 70s with acute or convalescent COVID-19. CDR3s include the opening cysteine and the closing phenylalanine or tryptophan. The order of the fields is J gene, V gene, D gene, clone size, CDR3 DNA, CDR3 protein. A D gene is named only where the DNA matches it firmly. Some rows have no size entry. The others give once, few or many, or a class for an expanded clone.

TRBJ1-1 TRBV5-8 TRBD1 NA TGTGCCAGCAGCTTCGTCAGGGGGCTTAACACTGAAGCTTTCTTT CASSFVRGLNTEAFF
TRBJ1-1 TRBV9 TRBD1 NA TGTGCCAGCAGCGTAGGACAGGGGGCGGGGAACACTGAAGCTTTCTTT CASSVGQGAGNTEAFF
TRBJ1-3 TRBV4-1 NA NA TGCGCCAGCAGCCAAGATCCCATCTCTGGAAACACCATATATTTT CASSQDPISGNTIYF
TRBJ1-4 TRBV24-1 NA NA TGTGCCACCAGTGATTCCTCGGGGAACCGGGGTGAAAAACTGTTTTTT CATSDSSGNRGEKLFF
TRBJ2-1 TRBV19 TRBD2 once TGTGCCAGTGGCAGCGGGAGACCTCCAAGCAATGAGCAGTTCTTC CASGSGRPPSNEQFF
TRBJ1-3 TRBV18 TRBD1 NA TGTGCCAGCTCACCACCCGGGACAGCTGGAAACACCATATATTTT CASSPPGTAGNTIYF
TRBJ2-2 TRBV7-7 NA NA TGTGCTAGCAGCTTGAGGGCCACCGGGGAGCTGTTTTTT CASSLRATGELFF
TRBJ2-7 TRBV7-2 TRBD2 NA TGTGCCAGCAGCTCGATAGCGGGGCTAGGGAACGAGCAGTACTTC CASSSIAGLGNEQYF
TRBJ2-3 TRBV7-2 TRBD2 NA TGTGCCAGCAGCGCCGGGAGGGCTGGCACAGATACGCAGTATTTT CASSAGRAGTDTQYF
TRBJ1-1 TRBV19 TRBD1 few TGTGCCAGTAGTAAGGACAGGGGTGGGCTGAACACTGAAGCTTTCTTT CASSKDRGGLNTEAFF
TRBJ1-5 TRBV19 TRBD1 NA TGTGCCAGTACCGTCCCGGGACAGGGGGATCAGCCCCAGCATTTT CASTVPGQGDQPQHF
TRBJ2-7 TRBV7-9 TRBD1 NA TGTGCCAGCAGCCCCGACCGGGACAGGCGGTACGAGCAGTACTTC CASSPDRDRRYEQYF
TRBJ2-5 TRBV21-1 NA NA TGTGCCAGCAGCAAAGAAGGGCTAGCGGGGATCCAAGAGACCCAGTACTTC CASSKEGLAGIQETQYF
TRBJ2-6 TRBV5-8 TRBD1 NA TGTGCCAGCAGCTTCGGGACAGGGTACTCTGGGGCCAACGTCCTGACTTTC CASSFGTGYSGANVLTF
TRBJ1-2 TRBV12-5 TRBD1 NA TGTGCTAGTGGTTTGACCCCTGGGGGGACAGGAGGCTACACCTTC CASGLTPGGTGGYTF
TRBJ2-7 TRBV7-4 NA NA TGTGCCAGCAGTCACCCCAGATATTGGTCCTACGAGCAGTACTTC CASSHPRYWSYEQYF